A selection of T cell receptor beta chains follows, all from one sample in a study of PD-1 blockade in classical Hodgkin lymphoma. Method: immunoSEQ multiplex PCR; TCRdb's copy keeps in-frame clones and lacks some. The sample carries about 85,000 clones, just over 90% recorded once. The input for sequencing was peripheral blood mononuclear cells (PBMCs), taken before the fourth cycle of nivolumab. These receptors were taken from a human donor with classical Hodgkin lymphoma. Each CDR3 is given with its conserved first and last residue. D genes are given only for firm matches. The size of a clone is reported for some rows only, either as once, few or many, or as a class for expanded clones.

-,TRBD2,TRBV30,TRBJ2-1,CAWSGRGGSSYNEQFF,TGTGCCTGGAGCGGGCGGGGGGGGAGCTCCTACAATGAGCAGTTCTTC
-,-,TRBV7-2,TRBJ2-7,CASSLGGTLTYEQYF,TGTGCCAGCAGCTTAGGCGGCACCCTAACCTACGAGCAGTACTTC
-,-,TRBV6-1,TRBJ2-3,CASSPRYNTQYF,TGTGCCAGCAGTCCCAGATACAATACGCAGTATTTT
-,-,TRBV4-1,TRBJ1-3,CASSQDPDLGSGNTIYF,TGCGCCAGCAGCCAAGACCCAGATTTGGGGTCTGGAAACACCATATATTTT
-,-,TRBV5-6,TRBJ1-1,CASSRLRPGPTEAFF,TGTGCCAGCAGCCGTCTACGCCCAGGTCCCACTGAAGCTTTCTTT
once,TRBD2,TRBV4-3,TRBJ2-7,CASSQPNGLASSYEQYF,TGCGCCAGCAGCCAACCTAATGGACTAGCCTCCTCCTACGAGCAGTACTTC
-,-,TRBV19,TRBJ2-5,CASSIGTPAGQETQYF,TGTGCCAGTAGTATAGGGACACCAGCTGGACAAGAGACCCAGTACTTC
-,-,TRBV6-5,TRBJ2-3,CASSYTEDNTDTQYF,TGTGCCAGCAGTTACACCGAGGACAACACAGATACGCAGTATTTT
-,TRBD1,TRBV10-3,TRBJ1-2,CAISESRQGVSYGYTF,TGTGCCATCAGTGAGTCAAGGCAGGGGGTTTCCTATGGCTACACCTTC
few,TRBD1,TRBV5-1,TRBJ1-5,CASSLGQGAGQPQHF,TGCGCCAGCAGCTTGGGACAGGGGGCAGGTCAGCCCCAGCATTTT